This section outlines one T cell receptor beta chain sequence together with its context. Its specificity is unknown. Libraries were prepared by immunoSEQ multiplex PCR; TCRdb keeps only in-frame clonotypes and omits some of them. The table lists 35,000 to 40,000 clones, under 85% of them singletons. This sample is drawn from a study of graft-versus-host responses after intestinal transplantation. At the level of the study: The transplants performed in recipients were multivisceral, liver-intestinal, or isolated intestinal.

Trimming shortened V by 5 bases and J by 3 bases, and 14 bases separated the two germline ends. Germline V gives CDR1 MNHEY, CDR2 SMNVEV (reference sequence). This CDR3 is built from 14 residues. Study results and caveats: The marrow of recipients harbored GvH clones, and ileum or blood showed some of them first. Graft-donor T cell macrochimerism in patients accompanied high graft-versus-host to host-versus-graft clonal ratios in allografts.

This chain joins TRBV27 and TRBJ2-7; the D gene is possibly TRBD1 (6 bases). The sequence was obtained from a human patient who received an intestinal transplant, so some T cells may come from the graft donor. Sample: PBMCs, taken more than 950 days after transplant. Here the CDR3 reads CASSRQDSSYEQYF. In DNA, the CDR3 is TGTGCCAGCAGTCGACAGGACTCCAGCTACGAGCAGTACTTC.